These T cell receptor beta chains were read from a single sample in a study of shared clonotypes between healthy human individuals. Assay: immunoSEQ multiplex PCR; the TCRdb copy retains only in-frame clones and omits some. Of around 1.1 million clones listed, roughly 77% were seen once; the top ten hold about 0.94%. The sequenced sample was memory CD4+ T cells from PBMCs. Source of these receptors: a man between 18 and 35 years old in good health. Some clones in this sample may be carry-over from other donors' samples. The CDR3 runs from the conserved cysteine through the conserved F or W. The order of the fields is J gene, D gene, clone size, V gene, CDR3 protein, CDR3 DNA. The D gene is left open where the match is weak. Clone size is shown for a subset of rows, as once, few, many or a class of expanded clone.

j_gene: TRBJ2-5
d_gene: -
abundance: -
v_gene: TRBV5-1
CDR3aa: CASIDGGDQETQYF
CDR3nt: TGCGCCAGCATCGACGGGGGAGACCAAGAGACCCAGTACTTC

j_gene: TRBJ2-1
d_gene: -
abundance: few
v_gene: TRBV11-3
CDR3aa: CASSHYNNEQFF
CDR3nt: TGTGCCAGCAGCCACTATAACAATGAGCAGTTCTTC

j_gene: TRBJ1-1
d_gene: -
abundance: few
v_gene: TRBV9
CDR3aa: CASSVRYEGTEAFF
CDR3nt: TGTGCCAGCAGCGTACGTTATGAGGGAACTGAAGCTTTCTTT

j_gene: TRBJ1-2
d_gene: -
abundance: once
v_gene: TRBV28
CDR3aa: CASSGLVYGYTF
CDR3nt: TGTGCCAGCAGCGGCTTGGTCTATGGCTACACCTTC

j_gene: TRBJ2-1
d_gene: -
abundance: -
v_gene: TRBV4-2
CDR3aa: CASSQAGEIPFF
CDR3nt: TGTGCCAGCAGCCAAGCGGGCGAAATCCCGTTCTTC

j_gene: TRBJ2-2
d_gene: -
abundance: -
v_gene: TRBV5-4
CDR3aa: CASSSVLRGKNTGELFF
CDR3nt: TGTGCCAGCAGCTCAGTCCTGAGGGGGAAGAACACCGGGGAGCTGTTTTTT

j_gene: TRBJ1-1
d_gene: -
abundance: few
v_gene: TRBV10-3
CDR3aa: CAITLEGDTEAFF
CDR3nt: TGTGCCATCACCCTCGAGGGGGACACTGAAGCTTTCTTT

j_gene: TRBJ1-3
d_gene: -
abundance: few
v_gene: TRBV18
CDR3aa: CASSPGGAIGNTIYF
CDR3nt: TGTGCCAGCTCACCTGGAGGGGCGATCGGAAACACCATATATTTT

j_gene: TRBJ1-2
d_gene: TRBD1
abundance: -
v_gene: TRBV2
CDR3aa: CASRGTARNYGYTF
CDR3nt: TGTGCCAGCAGGGGGACAGCTAGAAACTATGGCTACACCTTC

j_gene: TRBJ1-1
d_gene: TRBD1
abundance: -
v_gene: TRBV28
CDR3aa: CASRDGGTAGEGFF
CDR3nt: TGTGCCAGCAGGGACGGTGGGACAGCGGGGGAAGGTTTCTTT

j_gene: TRBJ2-1
d_gene: -
abundance: few
v_gene: TRBV5-1
CDR3aa: CASSLEREQFF
CDR3nt: TGCGCCAGCAGCTTAGAGCGGGAGCAGTTCTTC

j_gene: TRBJ1-2
d_gene: TRBD1
abundance: once
v_gene: TRBV5-1
CDR3aa: CASSFQGAEGYTF
CDR3nt: TGCGCCAGCAGCTTTCAGGGGGCAGAAGGCTACACCTTC

j_gene: TRBJ2-1
d_gene: -
abundance: -
v_gene: TRBV27
CDR3aa: CASSIKPGHPYNEQFF
CDR3nt: TGTGCCAGCAGTATCAAACCGGGACACCCCTACAATGAGCAGTTCTTC

j_gene: TRBJ2-7
d_gene: TRBD2
abundance: few
v_gene: TRBV7-8
CDR3aa: CASSAAAGDFSYEQYF
CDR3nt: TGTGCCAGCAGCGCGGCGGCGGGAGACTTCTCCTACGAGCAGTACTTC

j_gene: TRBJ2-3
d_gene: -
abundance: -
v_gene: TRBV7-2
CDR3aa: CASSWARGYTDTQYF
CDR3nt: TGTGCCAGCAGCTGGGCCCGGGGGTACACAGATACGCAGTATTTT

j_gene: TRBJ2-2
d_gene: TRBD2
abundance: many
v_gene: TRBV28
CDR3aa: CASWASGSGGELFF
CDR3nt: TGTGCCAGCTGGGCTAGCGGGAGTGGCGGGGAGCTGTTTTTT

j_gene: TRBJ2-4
d_gene: -
abundance: few
v_gene: TRBV28
CDR3aa: CASSLGKYIQYF
CDR3nt: TGTGCCAGCAGTTTAGGCAAGTACATTCAGTACTTC

j_gene: TRBJ1-2
d_gene: TRBD1
abundance: -
v_gene: TRBV4-2
CDR3aa: CASSPTRTGTHYGYTF
CDR3nt: TGTGCCAGCAGCCCTACCAGGACAGGGACTCACTATGGCTACACCTTC

j_gene: TRBJ1-5
d_gene: -
abundance: -
v_gene: TRBV4-3
CDR3aa: CASSQETGARPQHF
CDR3nt: TGCGCCAGCAGCCAAGAGACAGGCGCCCGGCCCCAGCATTTT

j_gene: TRBJ2-1
d_gene: TRBD2
abundance: -
v_gene: TRBV6-6
CDR3aa: CASSTGTSGRNEQFF
CDR3nt: TGTGCCAGCAGTACCGGGACTAGCGGGAGGAATGAGCAGTTCTTC

j_gene: TRBJ2-7
d_gene: TRBD2
abundance: -
v_gene: TRBV2
CDR3aa: CASSEQGLAGYEQYF
CDR3nt: TGTGCCAGCAGTGAACAGGGACTAGCGGGCTACGAGCAGTACTTC

j_gene: TRBJ2-7
d_gene: -
abundance: -
v_gene: TRBV5-1
CDR3aa: CASSGDRQYEQYF
CDR3nt: TGCGCCAGCAGCGGCGACAGACAGTACGAGCAGTACTTC

j_gene: TRBJ2-5
d_gene: -
abundance: -
v_gene: TRBV7-2
CDR3aa: CASSLDLGQETQYF
CDR3nt: TGTGCCAGCAGCTTAGATCTTGGACAAGAGACCCAGTACTTC

j_gene: TRBJ2-5
d_gene: TRBD2
abundance: -
v_gene: TRBV19
CDR3aa: CASSKGLAGELTQYF
CDR3nt: TGTGCCAGTAGCAAGGGACTAGCGGGAGAACTGACCCAGTACTTC

j_gene: TRBJ2-7
d_gene: TRBD1
abundance: -
v_gene: TRBV5-1
CDR3aa: CASSLEGGTYF
CDR3nt: TGCGCCAGCAGCTTGGAAGGGGGCACGTACTTC

j_gene: TRBJ1-5
d_gene: TRBD1
abundance: -
v_gene: TRBV4-1
CDR3aa: CASSQGTGPGQPQHF
CDR3nt: TGCGCCAGCAGCCAAGGGACAGGGCCTGGGCAGCCCCAGCATTTT

j_gene: TRBJ2-7
d_gene: TRBD2
abundance: -
v_gene: TRBV28
CDR3aa: CASSPWGLAGGGSYEQYF
CDR3nt: TGTGCCAGCAGTCCCTGGGGACTAGCGGGAGGTGGTTCCTACGAGCAGTACTTC

j_gene: TRBJ1-2
d_gene: -
abundance: -
v_gene: TRBV19
CDR3aa: CASSIPWTNYGYTF
CDR3nt: TGTGCCAGTAGTATTCCCTGGACTAACTATGGCTACACCTTC

j_gene: TRBJ1-2
d_gene: TRBD1
abundance: once
v_gene: TRBV7-2
CDR3aa: CASDRGGSSYGYTF
CDR3nt: TGTGCCAGCGACCGAGGGGGCAGCAGCTATGGCTACACCTTC

j_gene: TRBJ2-6
d_gene: TRBD2
abundance: -
v_gene: TRBV7-2
CDR3aa: CASSRGGSGANVLTF
CDR3nt: TGTGCCAGCAGCCGGGGGGGTTCCGGGGCCAACGTCCTGACTTTC

j_gene: TRBJ2-4
d_gene: TRBD2
abundance: -
v_gene: TRBV4-2
CDR3aa: CASSQASGGADIQYF
CDR3nt: TGTGCCAGCAGCCAAGCGTCGGGGGGGGCCGACATTCAGTACTTC

j_gene: TRBJ1-1
d_gene: -
abundance: -
v_gene: TRBV20-1
CDR3aa: CSARGNTEAFF
CDR3nt: TGCAGTGCTAGAGGGAACACTGAAGCTTTCTTT

j_gene: TRBJ2-1
d_gene: -
abundance: -
v_gene: TRBV5-1
CDR3aa: CASSEQQRQFF
CDR3nt: TGCGCCAGCAGCGAACAGCAGCGGCAGTTCTTC

j_gene: TRBJ2-1
d_gene: -
abundance: -
v_gene: TRBV7-3
CDR3aa: CASSSLRGSDEQFF
CDR3nt: TGTGCCAGCAGCTCCCTCCGGGGTAGTGATGAGCAGTTCTTC

j_gene: TRBJ2-5
d_gene: TRBD2
abundance: -
v_gene: TRBV2
CDR3aa: CASSASGKSQETQYF
CDR3nt: TGTGCCAGCAGTGCTAGCGGGAAGAGCCAAGAGACCCAGTACTTC

j_gene: TRBJ2-2
d_gene: -
abundance: -
v_gene: TRBV5-6
CDR3aa: CASSAAGELFF
CDR3nt: TGTGCCAGCAGCGCCGCCGGGGAGCTGTTTTTT

j_gene: TRBJ2-2
d_gene: TRBD2
abundance: -
v_gene: TRBV27
CDR3aa: CASSKFPSAGGRVEELFF
CDR3nt: TGTGCCAGCAGTAAATTCCCCTCGGCGGGAGGAAGGGTTGAGGAGCTGTTTTTT